The present T cell receptor beta chain was sequenced within a study of regulatory T cells in long-lasting Graves disease. Libraries of TCR beta came from iRepertoire HTBI primers plus Arm-PCR of CDR3 regions. MiXCR, applied by TCRdb to the multiplex PCR reads, yields one record per CDR3 protein. The sample lists fewer than 400,000 distinct CDR3 sequences; under 20% were seen once. The CDR3 sequence is 13 residues long. Germline-derived CDR1 and CDR2 are SGHAT and FQNNGV. Trimming took off 0 bases at V and 7 bases at J, with 9 bases between the two ends. The time point here: newly diagnosed GD, antithyroid drugs for less than 3 months. The TCR library was made from RNA extracted from PBMCs.

The receptor was isolated from a female donor with Graves disease. The gene calls are TRBV11-2 and TRBJ2-5; tentative D call: TRBD2 (5 bases). This specimen consisted of peripheral blood mononuclear cells (PBMCs), obtained at new diagnosis, from a patient treated with antithyroid drugs. The CDR3 loop is CASSLDGRGTQYF. Here the CDR3 DNA reads TGTGCCAGCAGCTTAGATGGACGGGGGACCCAGTACTTC.